These 30 T cell receptor beta chains were sequenced from one sample in a study of blood T cell repertoires in COVID-19. Sequencing was performed with immunoSEQ multiplex PCR; in TCRdb, only in-frame clones are kept and a portion is missing. The data contain around 84,000 clones, around four fifths of them singletons. The sequencing input was peripheral blood. The source is a man older than 75 with active or convalescent COVID-19.

The chain links TRBV30 to TRBJ1-4; D is ambiguous. The length of the CDR3 is 17 residues. Germline assignment: CDR1 GTSNPN and CDR2 SVGIG (reference sequence). Trimming took off 1 base at V and 4 bases at J, with 19 bases between the two ends. This CDR3 is CAWSAVPLGAGNEKLFF. In DNA form, the CDR3 reads TGTGCCTGGAGTGCTGTCCCTTTAGGTGCGGGTAATGAAAAACTGTTTTTT.

CDR3 loop: CASSVDRGEQFF. The CDR3 DNA follows: TGTGCCAGCAGCGTAGACAGGGGAGAGCAGTTCTTC. V gene TRBV9 combines with J gene TRBJ2-1, with 7 nucleotides matching TRBD1. The CDR3 consists of 12 residues. Looked up from germline, CDR1 is SGDLS and CDR2 is YYNGEE. J lost 10 bases, V lost 0 bases, and 1 base had no gene match.

This sequence joins TRBV9 and TRBJ2-3; weak D call: TRBD1 (7 bases). V lost 7 bases, J lost 0 bases, and 12 bases lay in between. This CDR3 has 14 residues. The germline V gene has CDR1 SGDLS and CDR2 YYNGEE. CDR3 nucleotide sequence: TGTGCCAGCGGAGGGGGCTTTAGCACAGATACGCAGTATTTT. Protein sequence: CASGGGFSTDTQYF.

This clone appeared a single time. The genes are TRBV28 and TRBJ1-2; TRBD1 is a possible D gene (6 bases). Trimming shortened V by 8 bases and J by 8 bases, and 24 bases separated the two germline ends. This CDR3 has 15 amino acids. Germline V CDR1 and CDR2: MDHEN, SYDVKM. The CDR3 sequence is CASGQQGGTRRGYTF. The CDR3 region has the DNA TGTGCCAGCGGTCAACAGGGAGGGACAAGGAGGGGCTACACCTTC.

This clone was observed once. The rearrangement joins TRBV5-1 to TRBJ2-7, with 9 nucleotides matching TRBD1. There are 15 residues in the CDR3. V was clipped by 3 bases and J by 2 bases; unmatched bases: 6. The V gene's germline CDR1 is SGHRS and CDR2 YFSETQ. The CDR3 DNA reads as TGCGCCAGCAGCTCCGGGACAGGGCAACCCTACGAGCAGTACTTC. This gives the protein CASSSGTGQPYEQYF.

The V call is TRBV6-5, the J call TRBJ1-2; 11 bases map to TRBD1. The CDR3 extends over 14 amino acids. J lost 8 bases, V lost 6 bases, and 8 bases had no gene match. Germline CDR1 MNHEY, CDR2 SVGAGI. The CDR3 nucleotides are TGTGCCAGCAGCTCCGGGACAGGGGGAAAAGGCTACACCTTC. Protein sequence: CASSSGTGGKGYTF.

The rearrangement joins TRBV9 to TRBJ2-5; 10 nucleotides line up with TRBD2. Germline values: CDR1 SGDLS, CDR2 YYNGEE. The CDR3 loop spans 16 amino acids. V lost 6 bases to trimming and J lost 5 bases; unmatched junction nucleotides: 13. The CDR3 DNA sequence: TGTGCCAGCACCTTCTCTAGCGGGAGAGGAGTCGAGACCCAGTACTTC. This sequence encodes CASTFSSGRGVETQYF. Full variable domain (remainder filled in from reference TRBV9 and TRBJ2-5): DSGVTQTPKHLITATGQRVTLRCSPRSGDLSVYWYQQSLDQGLQFLIQYYNGEERAKGNILERFSAQQFPDLHSELNLSSLELGDSALYFCASTFSSGRGVETQYFGPGTRLLVL.

This chain joins TRBV18 and TRBJ1-6; D is possibly TRBD1 (6 bases). This CDR3 has 15 residues. Trimming cost V 1 base and J 4 bases, with 8 bases left between them. Per germline, CDR1 KGHSH and CDR2 LQKENI. The CDR3 bases are TGTGCCAGCTCACCACAGGGGGAGTATAATTCACCCCTCCACTTT. Protein product: CASSPQGEYNSPLHF.

With regard to this clone: Within the sample, other DNA sequences also encode this same CDR3. V gene TRBV19 combines with J gene TRBJ2-3; the D gene is possibly TRBD1 (6 bases). This CDR3 region has 12 residues. The germline V and J ends were trimmed by 4 bases and 4 bases, with 6 bases remaining between them. Germline V CDR1 and CDR2: LNHDA, SQIVND (reference sequence). CDR3 sequence reads: CASSTGADTQYF. CDR3 bases: TGTGCCAGTAGTACAGGGGCAGATACGCAGTATTTT.

This chain connects TRBV5-4 to TRBJ2-7; 8 bases line up with TRBD2. The J segment lost 3 bases and the V segment lost 2 bases, leaving 1 base of the junction unmatched. The V gene's germline CDR1 is SGHNT and CDR2 YYREEE (reference sequence). The CDR3 spans 13 residues. The CDR3 nucleotides read TGTGCCAGCAGCTTCGGGGGGGGCTACGAGCAGTACTTC. It encodes CASSFGGGYEQYF.

The V call is TRBV10-1, the J call TRBJ2-3, with no clear D. The CDR3 runs to 13 residues. CDR1 is WNHNN, CDR2 SYGVQD, per germline (reference sequence). V was trimmed by 3 bases and J by 4 bases, leaving 8 bases between them. CDR3 bases: TGCGCCAGCAGTGACCCCGGAGCAGATACGCAGTATTTT. This codes for CASSDPGADTQYF.

This chain links TRBV28 with TRBJ1-2; 10 bases match TRBD1. The V segment lost 4 bases and the J segment 2 bases; nucleotides outside the gene matches: 13. Germline CDR1 MDHEN, CDR2 SYDVKM. There are 18 residues in the CDR3. The CDR3 DNA reads as TGTGCCAGCAGTTCCTACCCGGGACAGGGGTCTCGAAACTATGGCTACACCTTC. Translation: CASSSYPGQGSRNYGYTF.

The rearrangement joins TRBV19 to TRBJ2-1, with TRBD2 matching over 8 bases. The V segment lost 3 bases and the J segment 8 bases; nucleotides outside the gene matches: 6. The CDR3 loop spans 14 amino acids. Germline V CDR1 and CDR2: LNHDA, SQIVND (reference sequence). The CDR3 coding sequence is TGTGCCAGTAGTATGGTCGGGGGGGCCTATGAGCAGTTCTTC. Its protein product is CASSMVGGAYEQFF.

This clone occurred a few times. This sequence joins TRBV19 and TRBJ1-1, with TRBD1 as a possible D gene (5 bases). The CDR3 has 17 residues. The germline V gene has CDR1 LNHDA and CDR2 SQIVND (reference sequence). V lost 4 bases, J lost 3 bases, and 21 bases lay in between. The CDR3 spells CASSSQGFGYSYTEAFF. Written as DNA, the CDR3 is TGTGCCAGTAGTAGCCAGGGTTTCGGTTATTCGTACACTGAAGCTTTCTTT.

This rearrangement joins TRBV18 to TRBJ2-5; a weak D match, TRBD1 (6 bases). The V end lost 2 bases, the J end lost 1 base, and 11 bases lay between the germline ends. This CDR3 has 15 residues. The germline CDR1 and CDR2 sequences are KGHSH and LQKENI. The CDR3 nucleotides are TGTGCCAGCTCACCAGCCAGGGGCCTCCAAGAGACCCAGTACTTC. It codes for CASSPARGLQETQYF.

This chain uses TRBV18 with TRBJ2-3; 9 bases map to TRBD2. The CDR3 totals 16 residues. V lost 1 base and J lost 1; bases outside the gene matches: 3. Germline V gene lookup returns CDR1 KGHSH and CDR2 LQKENI. CDR3 amino acids: CASSPRLAVGTDTQYF. Here the CDR3 DNA reads TGTGCCAGCTCACCACGACTAGCGGTCGGCACAGATACGCAGTATTTT.

This chain uses TRBV5-1 with TRBJ2-1; 7 bases fit TRBD2. The CDR3 loop spans 15 amino acids. Per the germline V gene, CDR1 is SGHRS and CDR2 is YFSETQ. J was trimmed by 4 bases and V by 6 bases; bases with no gene match: 10. The CDR3 protein is CASTLGFGGYNEQFF. The CDR3 DNA reads as TGCGCCAGCACCCTTGGTTTCGGGGGGTACAATGAGCAGTTCTTC. The full variable domain, its missing parts supplied by reference TRBV5-1 and TRBJ2-1, is KAGVTQTPRYLIKTRGQQVTLSCSPISGHRSVSWYQQTPGQGLQFLFEYFSETQRNKGNFPGRFSGRQFSNSRSEMNVSTLELGDSALYLCASTLGFGGYNEQFFGPGTRLTVL.

V is TRBV28 and J is TRBJ2-7, with 8 nucleotides matching TRBD1. This CDR3 has 15 residues. J gave up 4 bases and V 3 bases, and 8 bases lay outside the gene matches. Germline V gives CDR1 MDHEN, CDR2 SYDVKM. CDR3 in amino acids: CASSLSGGLRYEQYF. CDR3 sequence (DNA): TGTGCCAGCAGTTTGTCAGGGGGCCTTCGATACGAGCAGTACTTC.

V usage is TRBV4-1 and J usage is TRBJ1-6; unclear D gene. The V and J ends lost 4 bases and 10 bases respectively, with 11 bases between them. Germline CDR1 and CDR2: MGHRA and YSYEKL. This CDR3 is built from 13 residues. The CDR3 loop is CASSRTQVSPLHF. The CDR3 DNA reads as TGCGCCAGCAGCCGAACCCAGGTGTCACCCCTCCACTTT.

The rearrangement uses TRBV11-2 and TRBJ1-5, with unresolved D. This CDR3 has 13 residues. The V end lost 1 base, the J end lost 7 bases, and 8 bases lay between the germline ends. Germline V gives CDR1 SGHAT, CDR2 FQNNGV. For the CDR3, the DNA is TGTGCCAGCAGCTTAGGGCGGGAACAGCCCCAGCATTTT. Protein sequence: CASSLGREQPQHF.

This clone came up once. The rearrangement joins TRBV7-9 to TRBJ2-5; 9 nucleotides align to TRBD2. Germline V CDR1 and CDR2: SEHNR, FQNEAQ (reference sequence). J gave up 5 bases and V 4 bases, and 11 bases lay outside the gene matches. The CDR3 length is 16 residues. CDR3 sequence: CASSSWGGGASETQYF. Written as DNA, the CDR3 is TGTGCCAGCAGCTCCTGGGGCGGGGGGGCTTCGGAGACCCAGTACTTC. Full variable domain (missing parts from reference TRBV7-9 and TRBJ2-5): DTGVSQNPRHKITKRGQNVTFRCDPISEHNRLYWYRQTLGQGPEFLTYFQNEAQLEKSRLLSDRFSAERPKGSFSTLEIQRTEQGDSAMYLCASSSWGGGASETQYFGPGTRLLVL.

The CDR3 sequence is CASSIRGTGTNGYTF. The CDR3, as DNA: TGTGCCAGTAGTATCCGAGGGACAGGGACGAATGGCTACACCTTC. V is TRBV19 and J is TRBJ1-2; 9 bases are a match to TRBD1. CDR1 is LNHDA, CDR2 SQIVND, per germline (reference sequence). The J segment lost 6 bases and the V segment lost 3 bases, leaving 8 bases of the junction unmatched. CDR3 length equals 15 residues.

This chain links TRBV2 with TRBJ1-2; possibly TRBD1 for D (6 bases). V was trimmed by 1 base and J by 3 bases, leaving 6 bases between them. Germline loops: CDR1 SNHLY, CDR2 FYNNEI. The CDR3 spans 13 residues. The CDR3, as DNA: TGTGCCAGCAGTGAAGGGGGGCACTATGGCTACACCTTC. Its protein product is CASSEGGHYGYTF.

This CDR3 reads CASSWDRNTEAFF. In nucleotides, the CDR3 is TGTGCCAGCAGTTGGGACAGGAACACTGAAGCTTTCTTT. The V call is TRBV27, the J call TRBJ1-1; 7 positions agree with TRBD1. The CDR3 loop spans 13 amino acids. Germline CDR1 and CDR2: MNHEY and SMNVEV (reference sequence). The ends lost 4 bases at V and 1 base at J; junction bases unmatched: 0.

This chain joins TRBV9 and TRBJ2-1; 8 bases fit TRBD2. CDR1 and CDR2 from the germline V gene are SGDLS and YYNGEE. This CDR3 is 17 amino acids long. The junction had 10 bases not matched to a gene; V was cut back by 1 base and J by 4 bases. As DNA, the CDR3 is TGTGCCAGCAGCGTAAATGAGCGGGAGAGGGGGTACAATGAGCAGTTCTTC. Amino acid sequence: CASSVNERERGYNEQFF.

CDR3 amino acids: CASSFRGFGNSPLHF. Written as DNA, the CDR3 is TGTGCCAGCAGCTTCAGGGGGTTTGGGAATTCACCCCTCCACTTT. This chain links TRBV5-6 with TRBJ1-6, with 7 nucleotides matching TRBD1. The CDR3 runs to 15 residues. J was trimmed by 7 bases and V by 2 bases; bases with no gene match: 6. Germline CDR1 SGHDT, CDR2 YYEEEE.

This sequence joins TRBV2 and TRBJ2-1; 9 bases map to TRBD2. The trim removed 1 base at V and 10 bases at J, leaving 8 bases unmatched. CDR1 is SNHLY and CDR2 is FYNNEI in the germline V gene. The CDR3 runs to 15 residues. CDR3 sequence (DNA): TGTGCCAGCAGTGAAGTGGCTAGCGGGGCTTGGGAGCAGTTCTTC. Residues: CASSEVASGAWEQFF.

This sequence joins TRBV5-1 and TRBJ1-5; TRBD1 might be the D (6 bases). Germline values: CDR1 SGHRS, CDR2 YFSETQ. Trimming cost V 3 bases and J 0 bases, with 13 bases left between them. The CDR3 consists of 16 residues. CDR3: CASSSGHGDSNQPQHF. The CDR3 region has the DNA TGCGCCAGCAGCTCGGGACACGGAGATAGCAATCAGCCCCAGCATTTT.

The V call is TRBV28, the J call TRBJ1-6, with D possibly TRBD1 on 6 matching bases. Trimming pared 5 bases from V and 5 bases from J, leaving 16 bases between. The CDR3 covers 16 residues. The germline CDR1 and CDR2 sequences are MDHEN and SYDVKM. In nucleotides, the CDR3 is TGTGCCAGCAGTCCACGACAGGATCGGGATAATTCACCCCTCCACTTT. Residues: CASSPRQDRDNSPLHF.

This rearrangement joins TRBV30 to TRBJ2-7; TRBD2 matches 10 bases. The length of the CDR3 is 14 residues. The V and J ends lost 8 bases and 3 bases, in that order; junction bases with no gene match: 10. Looked up from germline, CDR1 is GTSNPN and CDR2 is SVGIG (reference sequence). CDR3: CAAKAGGAFYEQYF. The CDR3 DNA sequence: TGTGCCGCCAAAGCGGGGGGGGCCTTCTACGAGCAGTACTTC.